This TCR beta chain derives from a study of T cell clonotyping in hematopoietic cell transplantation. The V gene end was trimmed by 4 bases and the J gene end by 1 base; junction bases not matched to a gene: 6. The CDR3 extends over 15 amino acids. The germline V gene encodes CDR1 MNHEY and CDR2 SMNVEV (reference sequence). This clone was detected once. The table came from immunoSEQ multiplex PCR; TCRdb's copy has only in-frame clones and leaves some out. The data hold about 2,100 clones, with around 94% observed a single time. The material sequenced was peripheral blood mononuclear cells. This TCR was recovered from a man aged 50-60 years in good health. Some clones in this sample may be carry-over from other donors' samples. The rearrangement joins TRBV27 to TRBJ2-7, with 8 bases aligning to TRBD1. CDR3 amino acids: CASSSPRQGSYEQYF. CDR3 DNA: TGTGCCAGCAGTTCCCCGAGACAGGGGTCCTACGAGCAGTACTTC.